Listed below are T cell receptor beta chains from one sample, sequenced in a study of B cell selection in AIRE deficiency. The method was immunoSEQ multiplex PCR; TCRdb's version includes in-frame clones alone and lacks a portion of them. The data contain approximately 24,000 clones, 92% of them singletons. Material: CD4+CD25+ Tregs sorted from PBMCs. The origin of the receptors is a human donor in good health. The CDR3 runs from the conserved cysteine through the conserved F or W. A D gene is named only where the DNA matches it firmly. Clone sizes are given selectively: once, few, many, or a class where the clone is expanded.

TRBV2,.,.,TRBJ2-3,CASSEKAGFTDTQYF,TGTGCCAGCAGTGAAAAGGCAGGGTTCACAGATACGCAGTATTTT
TRBV5-1,.,.,TRBJ1-6,CASSPWGGPSSYNSPLHF,TGCGCCAGCAGCCCTTGGGGGGGCCCGAGCTCCTATAATTCACCCCTCCACTTT
TRBV7-2,.,.,TRBJ2-7,CASSFSPAPYEQYF,TGTGCCAGCAGCTTTTCCCCAGCCCCTTACGAGCAGTACTTC
TRBV11-2,TRBD1,.,TRBJ1-1,CASKTRDRGRNTEAFF,TGTGCCAGCAAGACACGGGACAGGGGGCGAAATACTGAAGCTTTCTTT
TRBV5-1,.,.,TRBJ1-1,CASKNQGETEAFF,TGCGCCAGTAAAAATCAGGGAGAGACTGAAGCTTTCTTT
TRBV2,.,.,TRBJ1-2,CASSGSNGYTF,TGTGCCAGCAGTGGTTCGAATGGCTACACCTTC
TRBV6-5,.,.,TRBJ2-2,CASRPTGTGELFF,TGTGCCAGCAGACCTACAGGCACCGGGGAGCTGTTTTTT
TRBV20-1,.,.,TRBJ1-2,CSAFGTHGYTF,TGCAGTGCTTTCGGCACGCATGGCTACACCTTC
TRBV6-5,TRBD1,.,TRBJ1-2,CATRSGGGGDYGYTF,TGTGCCACCCGGTCGGGAGGGGGCGGTGACTATGGCTACACCTTT
TRBV19,.,few,TRBJ1-6,CASSVGQYNSPLHF,TGTGCCAGTAGTGTAGGGCAGTATAATTCACCCCTCCACTTT
TRBV19,.,.,TRBJ1-2,CASSSLLYGYTF,TGTGCCAGTAGCAGCCTCCTCTATGGCTACACCTTC
TRBV4-1,.,.,TRBJ1-1,CASSQIDILTVNTEAFF,TGCGCCAGCAGCCAAATTGACATCTTGACGGTTAACACTGAAGCTTTCTTT
TRBV7-7,.,.,TRBJ2-5,CASSLVSGKETQYF,TGTGCCAGCAGCTTAGTTTCCGGCAAAGAGACCCAGTACTTC
TRBV5-6,.,.,TRBJ2-3,CASSLGPADTQYF,TGTGCCAGCAGCTTGGGTCCGGCAGATACGCAGTATTTT
TRBV5-4,.,.,TRBJ2-5,CASSLQIERQETQYF,TGTGCCAGCAGCTTGCAGATAGAACGCCAAGAGACCCAGTACTTC
TRBV5-1,.,once,TRBJ1-3,CASSVGPRNTIYF,TGCGCCAGCAGCGTTGGGCCAAGAAACACCATATATTTT
TRBV5-1,.,.,TRBJ2-6,CASSWRTYLRSGANVLTF,TGCGCCAGCAGCTGGAGGACATACCTCCGCTCTGGGGCCAACGTCCTGACTTTC